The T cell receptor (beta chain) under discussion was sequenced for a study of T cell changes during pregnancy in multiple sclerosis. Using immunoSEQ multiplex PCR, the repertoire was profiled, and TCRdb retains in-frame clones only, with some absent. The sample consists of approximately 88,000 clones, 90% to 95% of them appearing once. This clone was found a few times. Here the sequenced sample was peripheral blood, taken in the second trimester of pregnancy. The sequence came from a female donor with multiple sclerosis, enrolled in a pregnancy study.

CDR3 coding DNA: TGTGCCAGCAGTAAAGCCGGGACAGCTAACTATGGCTACACCTTC. Translating it yields CASSKAGTANYGYTF. The rearrangement links TRBV27 to TRBJ1-2; TRBD1 aligns across 7 bases. Germline CDR1 reads MNHEY; CDR2 reads SMNVEV (reference sequence). The junction had 6 bases not matched to a gene; V was cut back by 5 bases and J by 0 bases. CDR3 length: 15 residues.